This is a list of T cell receptor beta chains from one sample in a study of blood T cell repertoires in COVID-19. The method was immunoSEQ multiplex PCR; TCRdb's version includes in-frame clones alone and lacks a portion of them. The data hold some 410,000 clones, with approximately 90% observed a single time. Sequencing was done on a sample of PBMCs or T cells enriched from blood (not recorded which). Receptors originate from a woman in her 30s with acute COVID-19. CDR3s include the opening cysteine and the closing phenylalanine or tryptophan. Each record gives: V gene, J gene, clone size, D gene, CDR3 protein, CDR3 DNA. A D gene is named only where the DNA matches it firmly. Expanded clones are given a class, and other clones once, few, many or no size at all.

v_gene: TRBV7-2; j_gene: TRBJ2-7; abundance: -; d_gene: -; CDR3aa: CASSLGGGEVPYEQYF; CDR3nt: TGTGCCAGCAGCTTAGGTGGGGGCGAAGTACCCTACGAGCAGTACTTC
v_gene: TRBV6-5; j_gene: TRBJ2-7; abundance: once; d_gene: -; CDR3aa: CASSWLDSEQYF; CDR3nt: TGTGCCAGCAGTTGGTTGGACTCCGAGCAGTACTTC
v_gene: TRBV7-6; j_gene: TRBJ1-1; abundance: -; d_gene: TRBD1; CDR3aa: CASSSGQGLNTEAFF; CDR3nt: TGTGCCAGCAGTTCTGGACAGGGCCTGAACACTGAAGCTTTCTTT
v_gene: TRBV5-1; j_gene: TRBJ2-1; abundance: -; d_gene: -; CDR3aa: CASSLNPGNEQFF; CDR3nt: TGCGCCAGCAGCTTAAACCCGGGGAATGAGCAGTTCTTC
v_gene: TRBV7-2; j_gene: TRBJ1-1; abundance: -; d_gene: -; CDR3aa: CASSRPEWGLNTEAFF; CDR3nt: TGTGCCAGCAGCAGACCCGAGTGGGGGCTGAACACTGAAGCTTTCTTT
v_gene: TRBV27; j_gene: TRBJ2-7; abundance: -; d_gene: -; CDR3aa: CASSHRGGVREQYF; CDR3nt: TGTGCCAGCAGTCACAGAGGAGGAGTGAGAGAGCAGTACTTC
v_gene: TRBV3-1/TRBV3-2; j_gene: TRBJ2-5; abundance: -; d_gene: -; CDR3aa: CASSQGHYQETQYF; CDR3nt: TGTGCCAGCAGCCAGGGACATTATCAAGAGACCCAGTACTTC
v_gene: TRBV18; j_gene: TRBJ1-6; abundance: once; d_gene: TRBD1; CDR3aa: CASSPTYGTDDEGSPLHF; CDR3nt: TGTGCCAGCTCACCAACATACGGGACAGACGATGAGGGATCACCCCTCCACTTT
v_gene: TRBV25-1; j_gene: TRBJ2-7; abundance: -; d_gene: TRBD1; CDR3aa: CASSAPGQGSYEQYF; CDR3nt: TGTGCCAGCAGTGCCCCGGGACAGGGGTCATACGAGCAGTACTTC
v_gene: TRBV9; j_gene: TRBJ1-3; abundance: -; d_gene: -; CDR3aa: CASSVASGDNSGNTIYF; CDR3nt: TGTGCCAGCAGCGTAGCCTCAGGGGACAACTCTGGAAACACCATATATTTT
v_gene: TRBV6-4; j_gene: TRBJ1-2; abundance: few; d_gene: TRBD1; CDR3aa: CASSGLTGGRDGYTF; CDR3nt: TGTGCCAGCAGTGGCTTGACAGGGGGCCGCGATGGCTACACCTTC
v_gene: TRBV5-8; j_gene: TRBJ1-6; abundance: -; d_gene: TRBD1; CDR3aa: CASSPGGGGDSPLHF; CDR3nt: TGTGCCAGCAGCCCCGGCGGAGGGGGCGATTCACCCCTCCACTTT
v_gene: TRBV19; j_gene: TRBJ1-2; abundance: -; d_gene: TRBD1; CDR3aa: CASSNSALFGTGKANYGYTF; CDR3nt: TGTGCCAGTAGTAATTCCGCTCTTTTCGGGACAGGGAAGGCGAACTATGGCTACACCTTC
v_gene: TRBV10-3; j_gene: TRBJ2-3; abundance: -; d_gene: TRBD2; CDR3aa: CAISEGVSGVTDTQYF; CDR3nt: TGTGCCATCAGTGAGGGGGTTAGCGGGGTTACAGATACGCAGTATTTT